This TCR beta chain was documented in a study of T cells after yellow fever vaccination. General observations from the study: Abundant clonotypes (contaminants from the bulk population) could be present in FACS-sorted repertoires. It was a weaker secondary response, yet one that peaked faster, at day 5 versus 15.

They built TCR cDNA with 5'RACE template switching, a step that put in a universal primer site and UMIs. TCRdb itself ran the 5' RACE reads through MiXCR, one entry per CDR3 protein. The sample has a few hundred thousand distinct CDR3 sequences; less than 9% are singletons. This clonotype was detected only a few times. The target antigen is unknown. The clonotype was recovered from a man aged 25 to 40 who received the YFV17D yellow fever vaccine. Sequencing used CD4+ T cells sorted from PBMCs, obtained 15 days after the yellow fever booster vaccination.

The CDR3 nucleotides read TGTGCCAGCAGCCCCCCAGGGGGCTCGACTGAAAAACTGTTTTTT. It encodes CASSPPGGSTEKLFF. The chain employs TRBV5-5 and TRBJ1-4; TRBD1 matches at 8 bases. CDR1 SGHKS and CDR2 YYEKEE come from the germline V gene (reference sequence). This CDR3 spans 15 amino acids. V lost 4 bases and J lost 7; bases outside the gene matches: 9.